Below, one TCR beta chain is given with its context. No cognate antigen has been identified for it. The cohort comprised some 680 healthy bone marrow donors. At the time of sampling, every cohort member was nominally healthy, though immune exposures that went unrecorded were likely present. The donor was CMV seronegative and belonged to the group of around 350 seronegative cohort members. A peripheral blood sample was collected from each donor, and TCR beta sequencing was performed on peripheral blood mononuclear cells. Genomic DNA was extracted from the blood cell samples with the Qiagen DNeasy Blood Extraction Kit. This sample stems from a study of cytomegalovirus exposure and HLA in healthy donors (dated by TCRdb to about 2017). About the study as a whole: An earlier analysis of several hundred of the donors reported approximately 260 Gb of sequence data and 95 million to 140 million unique TCR beta sequences obtained from roughly 170 million T cells. In a later analysis, previously published TCR beta repertoires from more than 500 donors were re-analyzed and high-resolution HLA genotyping was added so that TCR occurrence patterns could be studied. High-throughput TCR immunosequencing, statistical association of individual TCRs with disease status, and machine learning were combined to predict cytomegalovirus infection status. In an earlier analysis of over 550 of the donors, high-throughput TCR beta sequencing was used to judge whether each TCR beta V gene segment behaved as functional or pseudogenic. The study profiled the T cell repertoires of some 610 subjects by immunosequencing and related them to cytomegalovirus serostatus. Donor age, sex, ethnicity and CMV serostatus were compiled together with the repertoire data. A later genetic analysis used genome-wide SNP genotypes for about 65% of the 666 donors, treating that subset as a discovery cohort. Class I and class II HLA loci were covered by the typing at four-digit resolution. Of the roughly 400 genotyped donors, 65% to 90% fell in the genetic ancestry cluster associated with self-reported Caucasian donors. Typing coverage varied by locus: roughly 629-630 donors for A, B, C, DRB1 and DQB1; roughly 510 for DQA1; over 600 for DPA1; 400 to 480 for DPB1. The study aimed to test whether cataloging public T cell receptors could reveal signatures of past pathogen exposure. The later analysis used no new phenotypic data to find candidate immune exposures, relying instead on TCR beta sequences and their occurrence across donors. All discovery cohort repertoires had been generated using a single sequencing platform. An early release that covered roughly 600 HLA-typed donors contained approximately 300 gigabases of sequencing data and tens of millions of unique TCR sequences. Five DR-DQ haplotypes were treated as single units for association and clustering because of strong linkage in the cohort. Among around 400 genotyped donors of the cohort, an average of approximately 250,000 unique TCR beta nucleotide sequences were sequenced per donor, around 18% of them non-productive. Besides the first cohort of roughly 700 subjects, a separate validation cohort made up of about 120 different subjects was used.

The germline V and J ends show losses of 1 base and 6 bases respectively, and no gene match explains 5 bases of the junction. The germline V gene yields SGHTA for CDR1 and FQGNSA for CDR2. Measured from the cysteine to the phenylalanine, the CDR3 is 15 residues long. Kept here is only the CDR3 DNA, which spans 45 bases and is read in frame from base 1. General study outcomes and caveats: Most TCR sequences were seen in very few donors, while some public TCRs were found in many individuals. The classifier was reported to diagnose cytomegalovirus status with high specificity and sensitivity in both the original and validation cohorts. Because counts were too low, about 18 rarely observed V segments, including chromosome 9 orphons, were excluded from the earlier analysis of a few hundred of the donors. A cluster of highly shared sequence variants was judged likely to be a technical artifact of the sequencing pipeline. The authors suggested that the approach could potentially be generalized to other disease states and immunological phenotypes. A later analysis associated 15,000 or so TCR beta sequences with specific HLA alleles at a false discovery rate of 0.05. A further reported finding was that TCR beta sequences accurately predicted the HLA-A and HLA-B alleles for most subjects in the first cohort. A later analysis found that HLA-associated TCR beta chains were more clonally expanded and had lower generation probabilities than equally common non-associated chains. Several of the top co-occurrence clusters appeared to be linked to parvovirus B19, influenza, CMV and Epstein-Barr virus, according to a later analysis. The presence/absence analyses assumed that sequencing depth was roughly uniform across donors, and that assumption may not be true. According to a later analysis, TCR association rates differed among HLA loci, with DRB1 alleles showing the most associated TCRs and HLA-C alleles showing the fewest. The cohort was sequenced for TCR beta chains only, and without alpha or paired-chain data the features that could be detected were limited. In an earlier analysis of 500 to 650 of the donors, most TCR beta V segments appeared in productive rearrangements about 90% or about 30% of the time, broadly matching IMGT annotations. According to a later genetic analysis, donors in an Asian-associated ancestry cluster had fewer N-insertions in productive TCRs than the approximately 630-donor mean. Three of the identified cytomegalovirus-associated TCR beta chains were confirmed in vitro to be specific for cytomegalovirus antigens. A later analysis found that most CMV-associated TCR beta chains appeared HLA-restricted, with HLA associations seemingly driven largely by CMV exposure. When HLA alleles, especially DR and DQ, strongly co-occurred, TCR associations were difficult to assign to individual alleles. Because some donors lacked HLA typing at each locus, the association tests relied only on the typed subset. In the study, some 180 TCR beta chains were listed as associated with cytomegalovirus. Because the 87-base-pair reads could not distinguish some IMGT-functional V segments, including TRBV6-2 and TRBV6-3, those segments were excluded. Correlated functional status among segregating V segments might be attributable to linkage disequilibrium, but an unknown experimental factor could not be ruled out. The only immune exposure information available for the cohort was CMV serostatus. In a later genetic analysis, a missense DCLRE1C variant was associated with V-gene and J-gene trimming of TCR beta chains, and the association was replicated in an independent cohort.

Receptor libraries were prepared by the immunoSEQ multiplex PCR assay. For the multiplex PCR, a mixture combining 60 forward primers for TCR Vbeta segments and 13 reverse primers for TCR Jbeta segments was used. The CDR3 region of rearranged TCR beta genes was amplified from genomic DNA by a multiplex PCR assay. The Illumina HiSeq System was used to sequence the amplified TCR beta libraries as 87-base-pair reads. The paper's processing steps were these. A later analysis tallied around 82 million unique TCR beta chains across the 700 or so repertoires, and about 12 million of those chains were shared by two or more donors. A nearest-neighbor algorithm error-corrected the raw reads and collapsed the reads into unique sequences, merging closely related sequences to remove PCR and sequencing errors. To assign V, D and J gene segments, CDR3 sequences were aligned to IMGT reference sequences. Each retained sequence needed at least a six-nucleotide match to both a V gene segment and a J gene segment. Rearrangements were classified as productive when the CDR3 lacked stop codons and remained in frame with V and J, and all other rearrangements were classified as non-productive. Following IMGT convention, CDR3 was defined as the stretch from the second conserved V-encoded cysteine up to the conserved J-encoded phenylalanine. The earlier analysis of 500 to 600 of the donors excluded sequences that lacked an unambiguous match to a single V gene segment. An earlier analysis of around 600 of the donors classified V segments as functional when productive rearrangements were above 56.7% and as segregating when the standard deviation between donors was above 5%. To diagnose cytomegalovirus status from the catalog of TCR beta chain sequences, a statistical classification framework was built. In a later analysis, TCR nucleotide sequences were compared against IMGT/GENE-DB human TR gene sequences so that V and J genes could be assigned. Using the TCRdist pipeline, a later analysis assigned CDR3 sequences along with most-parsimonious VDJ recombination scenarios. In a later analysis, every TCR beta chain was defined by the combination of its CDR3 amino acid sequence and its V-gene family, and reads without a unique V-gene family were dropped. To address suspected cross-contamination and a sequencing artifact, a later analysis removed 550 to 750 highly shared, low-generation-probability nucleotide sequences. For each public chain, a later analysis derived a clonal expansion index from normalized ranks of inferred template counts within each repertoire. In a later analysis, generation probabilities were computed with a VDJ recombination model fitted to out-of-frame rearrangements, and the resulting probabilities were checked against IGoR. A later analysis scored TCR-TCR, TCR-HLA and TCR-CMV co-occurrence with hypergeometric tests, applying a repertoire-size bias correction to TCR pairs. A later analysis estimated false discovery rates by permuting HLA or CMV assignments 20 times. In a later analysis, co-occurring TCRs were grouped using DBSCAN, and TCRdist sequence similarity was added for clustering within HLA-allele-positive subsets. Repertoires with fewer than 30,000 or more than 120,000 public chains were left out of co-occurrence clustering, as were several repertoires with anomalous nucleotide sharing. In its TCRdb copy, this immuneACCESS table keeps in-frame sequences only and misses some clones. Where compared with another copy, unresolved V genes explain less than half of these, and the others have no known cause. V, J and clone size are those of that table, while D and trimming were read from the DNA. The sample's own table lists approximately 58,000 clones. The ten biggest clones cover around 3.6% of the sample.

Source material: PBMCs. The chain is made from TRBV7-2 and TRBJ2-1, with TRBD2 identical over 8 junction bases. This sequence was found in a woman between 18 and 29 years old in good health and CMV-seronegative. The DNA sequence is as follows: TGTGCCAGCAGCTTAGACGGGAGGGCATTCAATGAGCAGTTCTTC. The encoded protein is CASSLDGRAFNEQFF.